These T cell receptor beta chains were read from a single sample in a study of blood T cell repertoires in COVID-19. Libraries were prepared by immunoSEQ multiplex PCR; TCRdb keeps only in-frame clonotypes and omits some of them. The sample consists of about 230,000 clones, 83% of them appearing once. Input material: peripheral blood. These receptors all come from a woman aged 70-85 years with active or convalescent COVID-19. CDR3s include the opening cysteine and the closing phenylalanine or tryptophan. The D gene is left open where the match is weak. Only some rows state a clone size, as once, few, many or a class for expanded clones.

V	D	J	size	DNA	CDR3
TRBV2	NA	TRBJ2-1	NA	TGTGCCAGCAGTGAGGGTAGCGGATACTACAATGAGCAGTTCTTC	CASSEGSGYYNEQFF
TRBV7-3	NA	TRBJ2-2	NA	TGTGCCAGCAGCTTACAGGTTACCGGGGAGCTGTTTTTT	CASSLQVTGELFF
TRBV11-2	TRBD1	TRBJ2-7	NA	TGTGCCAGCAGCTTCTCCGGGACAGCGCCGTACGAGCAGTACTTC	CASSFSGTAPYEQYF
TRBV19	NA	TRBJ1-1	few	TGTGCCAGTAACAACAGAGAGAACACTGAAGCTTTCTTT	CASNNRENTEAFF
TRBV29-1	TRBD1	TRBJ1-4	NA	TGCAGCGTGACAGGGGTCACTAATGAAAAACTGTTTTTT	CSVTGVTNEKLFF
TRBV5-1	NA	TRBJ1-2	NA	TGCGCCAGCAGCCCAGTTCGCTATGGCTACACCTTC	CASSPVRYGYTF
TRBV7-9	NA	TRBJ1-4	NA	TGTGCCAGCAGCTTACACGGGGAAAAACTGTTTTTT	CASSLHGEKLFF
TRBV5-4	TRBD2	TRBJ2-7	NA	TGTGCCAGCAGTTCCTTAGCGGGTCCCTACGAGCAGTACTTC	CASSSLAGPYEQYF
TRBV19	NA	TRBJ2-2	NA	TGTGCCAGTAGACCCCGGTCGGTCACCGGGGAGCTGTTTTTT	CASRPRSVTGELFF
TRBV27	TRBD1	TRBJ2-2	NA	TGTGCCAGCACGGCCGGGACAGGGTACACCGGGGAGCTGTTTTTT	CASTAGTGYTGELFF
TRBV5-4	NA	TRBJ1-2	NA	TGTGCCAGCAGCTCTACTTATGGCTACACCTTC	CASSSTYGYTF
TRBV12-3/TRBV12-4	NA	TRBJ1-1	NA	TGTGCCAGCAGTTTGCAGGGCTACACTGAAGCTTTCTTT	CASSLQGYTEAFF
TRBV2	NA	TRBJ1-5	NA	TGTGCCAGCAGTGAAGAGGTCGGGCAGCCCCAGCATTTT	CASSEEVGQPQHF
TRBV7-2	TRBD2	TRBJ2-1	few	TGTGCCAGCAGCTTAGCGCCAAGGACTAGCGGGGCCTACAATGAGCAGTTCTTC	CASSLAPRTSGAYNEQFF
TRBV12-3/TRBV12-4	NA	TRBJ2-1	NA	TGTGCCAGCAGCCTAATTGGACTGCAGTTCTTC	CASSLIGLQFF
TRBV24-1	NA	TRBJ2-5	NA	TGTGCCACCAGTGGCGGACTGACCGGTGGAGAGACCCAGTACTTC	CATSGGLTGGETQYF
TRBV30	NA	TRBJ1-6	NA	TGTGCCTGGAGGGGGCAGGGAAATTCACCCCTCCACTTT	CAWRGQGNSPLHF
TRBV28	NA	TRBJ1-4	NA	TGTGCCAGCAGTTGGAGGATGGACGGACTTAATGAAAAACTGTTTTTT	CASSWRMDGLNEKLFF
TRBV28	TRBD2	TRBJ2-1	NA	TGTGCCAGCCGGGACTACCCTGGGAATGAGCAGTTCTTC	CASRDYPGNEQFF
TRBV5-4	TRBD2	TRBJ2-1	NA	TGTGCCAGCACACACAGCGGGAATCTCTACAATGAGCAGTTCTTC	CASTHSGNLYNEQFF
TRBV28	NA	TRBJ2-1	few	TGTGCCAGCAGTTTGAAACTAGTAGTCGGCAGTGAGCAGTTCTTC	CASSLKLVVGSEQFF
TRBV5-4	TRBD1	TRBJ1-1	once	TGTGCCAGCAGCTTGGGACAGGGGCGAGACACTGAAGCTTTCTTT	CASSLGQGRDTEAFF
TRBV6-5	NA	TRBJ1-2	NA	TGTGCCAGCAGTTACTCGACAGCCTCAAACTATGGCTACACCTTC	CASSYSTASNYGYTF
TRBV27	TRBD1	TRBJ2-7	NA	TGTGCCAGCAGTTTAAGCGACAGGGCCTACGAGCAGTACTTC	CASSLSDRAYEQYF
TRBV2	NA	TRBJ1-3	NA	TGTGCCAGCAAGGCCCCGGGAGCTCCCTCTGGAAACACCATATATTTT	CASKAPGAPSGNTIYF
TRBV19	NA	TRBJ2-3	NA	TGTGCCAGCGGGGTACACACAGATACGCAGTATTTT	CASGVHTDTQYF
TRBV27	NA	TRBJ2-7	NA	TGTGCCAGCAGTTTGATCGGCAGGGGCAACGAGCAGTACTTC	CASSLIGRGNEQYF
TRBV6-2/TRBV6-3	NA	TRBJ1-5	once	TGTGCCAGCAGTTACTCAGGGGGACCTCAGCCCCAGCATTTT	CASSYSGGPQPQHF
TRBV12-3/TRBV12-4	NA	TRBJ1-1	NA	TGTGCCAGCAGTTTGACTGATGGGACTGAAGCTTTCTTT	CASSLTDGTEAFF
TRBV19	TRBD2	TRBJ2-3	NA	TGTGCCAGTAGTATAGATCTGGCGGGAGCTCAAGATACGCAGTATTTT	CASSIDLAGAQDTQYF
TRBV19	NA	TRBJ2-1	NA	TGTGCCAGTAGTATAGCTCGGGTTACCTACAATGAGCAGTTCTTC	CASSIARVTYNEQFF
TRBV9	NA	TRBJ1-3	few	TGTGCCAGCAGCGTAGCGGGGGACTCTGGAAACACCATATATTTT	CASSVAGDSGNTIYF
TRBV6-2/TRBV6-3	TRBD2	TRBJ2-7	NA	TGTGCCAGCAGTTTGGGAGGGCAGGACGGTTCCTACGAGCAGTACTTC	CASSLGGQDGSYEQYF
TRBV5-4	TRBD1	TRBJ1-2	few	TGTGCCAGCAGCTTGCGGACAGGGGGCATCTATGGCTACACCTTC	CASSLRTGGIYGYTF
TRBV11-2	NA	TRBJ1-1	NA	TGTGCCAGCAGCTTCGCGGGGGCGGAAACTGAAGCTTTCTTT	CASSFAGAETEAFF
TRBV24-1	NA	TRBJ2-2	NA	TGTGCCACCGGCGGATGGAACACCGGGGAGCTGTTTTTT	CATGGWNTGELFF
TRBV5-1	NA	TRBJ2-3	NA	TGCGCCAGCAGCTCGGACAGTAACACAGATACGCAGTATTTT	CASSSDSNTDTQYF
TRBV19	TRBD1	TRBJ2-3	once	TGTGCCAGCACAGTGACAGGGAGACCCTCCACAGATACGCAGTATTTT	CASTVTGRPSTDTQYF
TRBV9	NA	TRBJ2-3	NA	TGTGCCAGCAGCGCGTCGACTAGAGATACGCAGTATTTT	CASSASTRDTQYF
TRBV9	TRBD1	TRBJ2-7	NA	TGTGCCAGCAGCGTAAGTGGGGGACAGGGCTACGAGCAGTACTTC	CASSVSGGQGYEQYF
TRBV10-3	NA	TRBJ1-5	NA	TGTGCCATCAGTGGAGGGGCACAGGGAGACAATCAGCCCCAGCATTTT	CAISGGAQGDNQPQHF
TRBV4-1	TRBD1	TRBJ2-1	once	TGCGCCAGCAGCCGGGGACAGGGGGCCATCAATGAGCAGTTCTTC	CASSRGQGAINEQFF
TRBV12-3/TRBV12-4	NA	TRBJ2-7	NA	TGTGCCAGCAGTTTATCGCGGCTCTCCGAGCAGTACTTC	CASSLSRLSEQYF